This record looks at one T cell receptor (beta chain) sequence and its context. V lost 6 bases and J lost 3; bases outside the gene matches: 6. CDR1 is MNHEY, CDR2 SMNVEV, per germline (reference sequence). The CDR3 runs to 15 residues. The data belong to a study of cytomegalovirus exposure and HLA in healthy donors. Study background: Roughly 77 million unique TCRs from HLA-typed donors made up an early data release.

The study ran its PCR with 60 Vbeta and 13 Jbeta primers. The table came from immunoSEQ multiplex PCR; TCRdb's copy has only in-frame clones and leaves some out. Its listing shows 120,000 to 150,000 clones. This TCR derives from a woman aged 45-60 years in good health and CMV-seronegative. This chain connects TRBV27 to TRBJ1-5; TRBD1 matches at 9 bases. The specimen was PBMCs. The CDR3 is CASSGQGKYNQPQHF. The CDR3 nucleotides are TGTGCCAGCAGCGGACAGGGGAAGTACAATCAGCCCCAGCATTTT.